Listed below are T cell receptor beta chains from one sample, sequenced in a study of cytomegalovirus exposure and HLA in healthy donors. The table came from immunoSEQ multiplex PCR; TCRdb's copy has only in-frame clones and leaves some out. The repertoire holds 130,000 or so clones, with 89% as singletons. Sequencing used PBMCs. These TCRs come from a man in his thirties or forties in good health and CMV-seronegative. CDR3s include the opening cysteine and the closing phenylalanine or tryptophan. D genes are given only for firm matches. Rows may omit the clone size; those that give it use once, few, many or a size class.

>NA|NA|TRBV13|TRBJ2-1
TGTGCCAGCAGCTTGGGGGGTGAGCAGTTCTTC
CASSLGGEQFF
>NA|NA|TRBV7-7|TRBJ2-5
TGTGCCAGCAGCTCCGACCAGAAGCGGACGGGTGGAGAGACCCAGTACTTC
CASSSDQKRTGGETQYF
>NA|NA|TRBV5-4|TRBJ1-1
TGTGCCAGCAGCTCTACCAACGGCGGTGAAGCTTTCTTT
CASSSTNGGEAFF
>TRBD1|NA|TRBV7-9|TRBJ1-2
TGTGCCAGCAGCCGGACAGGCCTTTGGGGCTACACCTTC
CASSRTGLWGYTF
>TRBD1|NA|TRBV19|TRBJ2-7
TGTGCCAGTAGTTCCGGACAGGGCTACGAGCAGTACTTC
CASSSGQGYEQYF
>NA|few|TRBV7-8|TRBJ2-7
TGTGCCAGCAGCGCAGAGGGCGAGCAGTACTTC
CASSAEGEQYF
>TRBD1|few|TRBV10-3|TRBJ2-7
TGTGCCATCAGTGATCCGGGACAGGTGGCCTACGAGCAGTACTTC
CAISDPGQVAYEQYF
>TRBD1|NA|TRBV6-5|TRBJ1-5
TGTGCCAGCAGTGCCTCAGGGGGCGGCAATCAGCCCCAGCATTTT
CASSASGGGNQPQHF
>NA|NA|TRBV6-5|TRBJ1-2
TGTGCCAGCAGTTATACGTTGGGGCGGAACTATGGCTACACCTTC
CASSYTLGRNYGYTF
>TRBD1|NA|TRBV4-1|TRBJ2-5
TGCGCCAGCAGCCAAACAGGGGGGGAGACCCAGTACTTC
CASSQTGGETQYF
>NA|NA|TRBV7-9|TRBJ1-6
TGTGCCAGCAGCTTGGACTCGAGGGTGAATTCACCCCTCCACTTT
CASSLDSRVNSPLHF
>NA|NA|TRBV19|TRBJ1-3
TGTGCCAGTAGTATCGGGCAGGGTTTCTCTGGAAACACCATATATTTT
CASSIGQGFSGNTIYF
>TRBD1|NA|TRBV6-5|TRBJ2-7
TGTGCCAGCAGTTATCAGGGGGTTTCAATCTTC
CASSYQGVSIF
>TRBD1|NA|TRBV4-1|TRBJ2-7
TGCGCCAGCAGCCAAGTATCGACAGGGGGGGCTTTTAGGCAGTACTTC
CASSQVSTGGAFRQYF
>NA|NA|TRBV9|TRBJ1-3
TGTGCCAGCAGCGTCCAGGGTTACGGAAACACCATATATTTT
CASSVQGYGNTIYF
>NA|NA|TRBV13|TRBJ1-1
TGTGCCAGCAGCTGGGACTCCAACACTGAAGCTTTCTTT
CASSWDSNTEAFF
>NA|NA|TRBV19|TRBJ2-2
TGTGCCAGTAGTATTTCTCTCGGAGACACCGGGGAGCTGTTTTTT
CASSISLGDTGELFF
>NA|NA|TRBV2|TRBJ2-3
TGTGCCAGCAGCCAGCAGGAAGTTAGCACAGATACGCAGTATTTT
CASSQQEVSTDTQYF
>TRBD1|few|TRBV6-1|TRBJ1-2
TGTGCCAGCAGTGATCAGGGGGCCTATGGCTACACCTTC
CASSDQGAYGYTF
>TRBD1|NA|TRBV5-1|TRBJ2-1
TGCGCCAGCAGCCTACCGACAGGGGATACTCCCTACAATGAGCAGTTCTTC
CASSLPTGDTPYNEQFF
>TRBD2|NA|TRBV12-5|TRBJ2-1
TGTGCTAGTGGTCTAGCGGGGGGCCGGAATGAGCAGTTCTTC
CASGLAGGRNEQFF
>NA|NA|TRBV13|TRBJ2-7
TGTGCCAGCAGTTACGGGGTGAACGAGCAGTACTTC
CASSYGVNEQYF
>NA|NA|TRBV7-2|TRBJ2-7
TGTGCCAGTAATGCAGGGGACTACGAGCAGTACTTC
CASNAGDYEQYF